One TCR beta chain is described in this entry. As handled by the study authors: Amplification of reference gene primers provided the estimated nucleated cell counts. Clones were sequenced by immunoSEQ multiplex PCR, and TCRdb holds only the in-frame ones, with some missing. That table furnishes V, J and clone size, whereas the DNA furnished D and trimming. The table shows under 65,000 clones, with roughly 90% occurring only once. The V and J ends lost 1 base and 1 base respectively, with 7 bases between them. Germline CDR1 LGHNT, CDR2 FRNRAP. The CDR3 covers 14 residues. This entry belongs to a study of blood T cell repertoires in COVID-19. Study in general: Sites in the United States, Italy and Spain provided acute and convalescent COVID-19 samples. PBMCs, B-cell-depleted T cells, or T cells were the source of the cDNA or gDNA that made up the material.

The sequenced sample consisted of peripheral blood. The sequence was obtained from a man at least 80 years old in a cohort sampled during active COVID-19. The chain combines TRBV12-5 with TRBJ1-1; a weak D match, TRBD1 (5 bases). DNA for the CDR3: TGTGCTAGTGGTTTGGGGACATGGAACACTGAAGCTTTCTTT. This codes for CASGLGTWNTEAFF. The whole variable domain, filled in from reference TRBV12-5 and TRBJ1-1, reads DARVTQTPRHKVTEMGQEVTMRCQPILGHNTVFWYRQTMMQGLELLAYFRNRAPLDDSGMPKDRFSAEMPDATLATLKIQPSEPRDSAVYFCASGLGTWNTEAFFGQGTRLTVV.